Each of the 28 T cell receptor beta chains below was sequenced from the same sample in a study of blood T cell repertoires in COVID-19. TCRdb keeps only in-frame clones here, not all; method: immunoSEQ multiplex PCR. The sample holds some 110,000 clones, approximately 85% seen once. Sequencing used peripheral blood. These receptors came from a man between 35 and 55 years old with acute or convalescent COVID-19.

This clone was recorded only once. This chain connects TRBV13 to TRBJ2-5; 12 nucleotides agree with TRBD2. The CDR3 runs to 19 residues. V lost 3 bases to trimming and J lost 5 bases; unmatched junction nucleotides: 16. Per the germline V gene, CDR1 is PRHDT and CDR2 is FYEKMQ (reference sequence). The CDR3 loop is CASSFRPTSGGVLRETQYF. The CDR3 nucleotides read TGTGCCAGCAGCTTTCGACCGACTAGCGGGGGAGTACTCCGGGAGACCCAGTACTTC. The whole variable domain, filled in from reference TRBV13 and TRBJ2-5, reads AAGVIQSPRHLIKEKRETATLKCYPIPRHDTVYWYQQGPGQDPQFLISFYEKMQSDKGSIPDRFSAQQFSDYHSELNMSSLELGDSALYFCASSFRPTSGGVLRETQYFGPGTRLLVL.

The rearrangement uses TRBV7-2 and TRBJ2-5; 16 positions match TRBD2. V shed 5 bases, J shed 1 base, and the junction held 7 bases outside the gene matches. Germline CDR1 and CDR2: SGHTA and FQGNSA. The length of the CDR3 is 18 residues. For the CDR3, the DNA is TGTGCCAGCAGCCCGATGGGACTAGCGGGGGGGCCCCAAGAGACCCAGTACTTC. It translates to CASSPMGLAGGPQETQYF.

This clone is a singleton in its sample. The chain employs TRBV28 and TRBJ2-1, with 10 bases lining up with TRBD2. Germline CDR1 reads MDHEN; CDR2 reads SYDVKM. With 4 bases clipped from V and 2 bases from J, the junction kept 8 bases outside the gene matches. This CDR3 comprises 17 residues. DNA for the CDR3: TGTGCCAGCAGTTCGAGCTCAGCGGGAGGGCCCTACAATGAGCAGTTCTTC. Its translation: CASSSSSAGGPYNEQFF.

The V gene is TRBV3-1 (or the pseudogene TRBV3-2), the J gene TRBJ1-3, with 8 nucleotides matching TRBD1. The V gene end was trimmed by 4 bases and the J gene end by 0 bases; junction bases not matched to a gene: 5. CDR1 and CDR2 (germline): LGHDT, YNNKEL (reference sequence). The CDR3 sequence is 16 residues long. Here the CDR3 DNA reads TGTGCCAGCAGCCGTGGGACAGGCACCTCTGGAAACACCATATATTTT. Amino acids: CASSRGTGTSGNTIYF.

The V call is TRBV28, the J call TRBJ2-2, with D tentatively TRBD2 (5 bases). Per germline, CDR1 MDHEN and CDR2 SYDVKM. The germline V and J ends were trimmed by 0 bases and 1 base, with 18 bases remaining between them. CDR3 length equals 19 residues. CDR3 bases: TGTGCCAGCAGTTTATGGTCAACCCTAGGACGGGAGAACACCGGGGAGCTGTTTTTT. Encoded protein: CASSLWSTLGRENTGELFF. The whole variable domain, remainder taken from reference TRBV28 and TRBJ2-2, is DVKVTQSSRYLVKRTGEKVFLECVQDMDHENMFWYRQDPGLGLRLIYFSYDVKMKEKGDIPEGYSVSREKKERFSLILESASTNQTSMYLCASSLWSTLGRENTGELFFGEGSRLTVL.

The V gene is TRBV7-9, the J gene TRBJ1-4; the D gene is possibly TRBD1 (5 bases). This CDR3 is 16 amino acids long. Trimming took off 0 bases at V and 8 bases at J, with 16 bases between the two ends. CDR1 and CDR2 from the germline V gene are SEHNR and FQNEAQ (reference sequence). CDR3 coding DNA: TGTGCCAGCAGCTTAGCGCTGGGGAAGGAGGGGGAAAAACTGTTTTTT. This translates into CASSLALGKEGEKLFF. The full variable domain, in which reference TRBV7-9 and TRBJ1-4 provide the parts outside the CDR3, is DTGVSQNPRHKITKRGQNVTFRCDPISEHNRLYWYRQTLGQGPEFLTYFQNEAQLEKSRLLSDRFSAERPKGSFSTLEIQRTEQGDSAMYLCASSLALGKEGEKLFFGSGTQLSVL.

The rearrangement joins TRBV7-9 to TRBJ1-1, with D possibly being TRBD1 (6 bases). The CDR3 is made up of 15 amino acids. The germline V gene encodes CDR1 SEHNR and CDR2 FQNEAQ (reference sequence). Between the trimmed V and J ends, which lost 0 bases and 1 base, there was a span of 9 bases. The CDR3 coding sequence is TGTGCCAGCAGCTTAGCGGACAGAAGGAACACTGAAGCTTTCTTT. It is translated as CASSLADRRNTEAFF.

This rearrangement joins TRBV21-1 to TRBJ2-6; the D segment call TRBD2 is taken from the table without a DNA check. TRBV21-1 is given as a pseudogene. This CDR3 has 16 residues. The CDR3 DNA reads TGTGCCAGCAGCAAACGGGGGACCCCTGGGGCCAACGTCCTGACTTTC. This sequence encodes CASSKRGTPGANVLTF.

The chain joins TRBV3-1 (or the pseudogene TRBV3-2) to TRBJ1-4; 9 bases agree with TRBD1. The CDR3 covers 13 residues. Germline V gene lookup returns CDR1 LGHDT and CDR2 YNNKEL (reference sequence). The V gene end was trimmed by 4 bases and the J gene end by 8 bases; junction bases not matched to a gene: 2. The chain's CDR3 is CASSPGTGEKLFF. The CDR3 DNA follows: TGTGCCAGCAGCCCAGGGACAGGGGAAAAACTGTTTTTT.

The CDR3: CASSQDLLGSSNQPQHF. The CDR3 nucleotides are TGTGCCAGCAGCCAAGATCTCCTGGGGAGTAGCAATCAGCCCCAGCATTTT. The chain employs TRBV4-2 and TRBJ1-5; D is ambiguous. The germline V gene has CDR1 LGHNA and CDR2 YNFKEQ. CDR3 size: 17 residues. V lost 0 bases and J lost 0, with 12 bases in between.

The chain employs TRBV5-1 and TRBJ2-1; 7 positions agree with TRBD2. Germline V lookup: CDR1 SGHRS, CDR2 YFSETQ. Trimming took 0 bases from V and 2 from J; bases not matched to a gene: 2. The CDR3 consists of 15 residues. CDR3 sequence reads: CASSLAGGTYNEQFF. DNA for the CDR3: TGCGCCAGCAGCTTGGCCGGGGGGACCTACAATGAGCAGTTCTTC.

This chain joins TRBV13 and TRBJ2-3; 8 nucleotides agree with TRBD2. CDR3 size: 16 residues. Germline V gives CDR1 PRHDT, CDR2 FYEKMQ (reference sequence). The V and J ends lost 5 bases and 5 bases, in that order; junction bases with no gene match: 12. The CDR3 DNA reads as TGTGCCAGCAGCCCCGGGCCCGGGGGGGCCCAAGATACGCAGTATTTT. Protein product: CASSPGPGGAQDTQYF.

Notes on this clone: Other nucleotide sequences in the sample specify the same CDR3. V and J are TRBV6-2 or TRBV6-3 and TRBJ2-2, with D possibly matching TRBD2 (6 bases). This CDR3 is built from 15 residues. Germline assignment: CDR1 MNHEY and CDR2 SVGEGT. The V gene lost 2 bases and the J gene lost 1 base, with 8 bases spanning the gap. CDR3 protein: CASSYGTLNTGELFF. The CDR3 bases are TGTGCCAGCAGTTACGGGACTTTGAACACCGGGGAGCTGTTTTTT.

A single count supports this clone. V usage is TRBV5-1 and J usage is TRBJ2-1, with TRBD2 identical over 9 bases. The CDR3 spans 15 residues. Germline CDR1 reads SGHRS; CDR2 reads YFSETQ. Trimming took 3 bases from V and 7 from J; bases not matched to a gene: 8. The CDR3 DNA is TGCGCCAGCAGCTCGGGGGTCGCGGGAGGGAATGAGCAGTTCTTC. It yields the protein CASSSGVAGGNEQFF. Full variable domain (remainder filled in from reference TRBV5-1 and TRBJ2-1): KAGVTQTPRYLIKTRGQQVTLSCSPISGHRSVSWYQQTPGQGLQFLFEYFSETQRNKGNFPGRFSGRQFSNSRSEMNVSTLELGDSALYLCASSSGVAGGNEQFFGPGTRLTVL.

The chain has TRBV24-1 and TRBJ2-5, with 8 bases lining up with TRBD2. There are 16 residues in the CDR3. The germline gives CDR1 KGHDR, CDR2 SFDVKD. V gave up 4 bases and J gave up 3 bases; unmatched junction bases: 9. CDR3 amino acids: CATSEPAGDGKETQYF. Written as DNA, the CDR3 is TGTGCCACCAGTGAGCCAGCGGGAGATGGGAAAGAGACCCAGTACTTC.

J is TRBJ1-3 and V is TRBV4-2, with D perhaps TRBD1 (5 bases). The CDR3 length is 20 residues. Germline CDR1 reads LGHNA; CDR2 reads YNFKEQ. Deletions cut 2 bases from V and 1 base from J, with 24 bases between. DNA of the CDR3: TGTGCCAGCAGCCAATCCCCCCTGGGGTTTACAGGAAAGTCTGGAAACACCATATATTTT. Residues: CASSQSPLGFTGKSGNTIYF.

This rearrangement joins TRBV5-4 to TRBJ2-7; 9 positions match TRBD1. The CDR3 consists of 16 residues. Per germline, CDR1 SGHNT and CDR2 YYREEE (reference sequence). With V trimmed by 4 bases and J by 4 bases, 12 bases remained unmatched. In DNA form, the CDR3 reads TGTGCCAGCAGCCTCCCGGGGGGACAGGGATTTTACGAGCAGTACTTC. This translates into CASSLPGGQGFYEQYF.

The J gene is TRBJ2-1, the V gene TRBV6-5, with TRBD2 matching over 14 bases. The V gene's germline CDR1 is MNHEY and CDR2 SVGAGI. This CDR3 region has 14 residues. With 6 bases clipped from V and 6 bases from J, the junction kept 1 base outside the gene matches. CDR3 loop: CASRGLAGANEQFF. CDR3 bases: TGTGCCAGCAGGGGACTAGCGGGAGCCAATGAGCAGTTCTTC.

The chain recombines TRBV24-1 with TRBJ2-1; D unresolved. Deletions cut 2 bases from V and 2 bases from J, with 15 bases between. The CDR3 consists of 17 residues. CDR1 and CDR2 from the germline V gene are KGHDR and SFDVKD. DNA for the CDR3: TGTGCCACCAGTGATTCGAGCAGTTTAGCTCCCTACAATGAGCAGTTCTTC. This translates into CATSDSSSLAPYNEQFF.

The chain joins TRBV18 to TRBJ1-2, with 12 bases that match TRBD1. Trimming at V came to 6 bases and at J to 3 bases, leaving 5 bases not matched to a gene. The CDR3 has 15 residues. CDR1 is KGHSH, CDR2 LQKENI, per germline. CDR3: CASSPGQGADYGYTF. Written as DNA, the CDR3 is TGTGCCAGCTCTCCGGGACAGGGGGCTGACTATGGCTACACCTTC.

The J gene is TRBJ2-7, the V gene TRBV6-6, with TRBD2 matching 11 bases. Per germline, CDR1 MNHNY and CDR2 SVGAGI (reference sequence). Unmatched junction bases numbered 8, after V lost 6 bases and J lost 7 bases. The CDR3 totals 14 residues. CDR3 nucleotide sequence: TGTGCCAGCAGAACTAGCGGGGGCGAGGGGGAGCAGTACTTC. Protein sequence: CASRTSGGEGEQYF.

This clone has just a few counts. The V and J genes are TRBV30 and TRBJ2-7; D is perhaps TRBD2 (6 bases). The V gene lost 2 bases and the J gene lost 0 bases, with 14 bases spanning the gap. Germline V CDR1 and CDR2: GTSNPN, SVGIG (reference sequence). The CDR3 runs to 15 residues. The CDR3 coding sequence is TGTGCCTGGAGTAGTAGGGACTCAAGCTCCTACGAGCAGTACTTC. Residues: CAWSSRDSSSYEQYF.

The chain couples TRBV19 to TRBJ1-1, with D hard to call. This CDR3 is 14 amino acids long. Germline assignment: CDR1 LNHDA and CDR2 SQIVND (reference sequence). Trimming took 9 bases from V and 6 from J, leaving 20 bases between them. For the CDR3, the DNA is TGTGCCAGCATCCAGGTTGGAGGAGGGCCTGAAGCTTTCTTT. It specifies CASIQVGGGPEAFF.

The chain links TRBV12-3 or TRBV12-4 to TRBJ1-4; 8 nucleotides line up with TRBD1. The J segment lost 8 bases and the V segment lost 6 bases, leaving 5 bases of the junction unmatched. The CDR3 runs 13 residues. CDR3: CASRQGAREKLFF. CDR3 in DNA: TGTGCCAGCAGGCAGGGGGCTAGGGAAAAACTGTTTTTT.

About this clone itself: One end of the junction varies from germline; a read error may be responsible. The sample has other DNA sequences that encode this CDR3 too. The chain combines TRBV4-2 with TRBJ2-7; the D gene is possibly TRBD1 (5 bases). CDR3 size: 15 residues. Germline CDR1 LGHNA, CDR2 YNFKEQ. For the CDR3, the DNA is TGTGCTAGCAGCCAAGATACCAGGACACTTACGAAGCAGTACTTC. Protein: CASSQDTRTLTKQYF.

The J gene is TRBJ2-1, the V gene TRBV11-2; a weak D match, TRBD2 (5 bases). V gave up 6 bases and J gave up 1 base, with 10 bases separating them. CDR1 and CDR2 (germline): SGHAT, FQNNGV. The CDR3 has 14 amino acids. The CDR3 DNA is TGTGCCAGCAGGGCCAGCGGATCCTACAATGAGCAGTTCTTC. Amino acid sequence: CASRASGSYNEQFF.

This clone was seen more than once but under ten times. The chain joins TRBV19 to TRBJ1-6; the match to TRBD1 covers 9 bases. With V trimmed by 7 bases and J by 9 bases, 7 bases remained unmatched. This CDR3 is 14 amino acids long. CDR1 is LNHDA and CDR2 is SQIVND in the germline V gene (reference sequence). The CDR3: CASMTGGLGSPLHF. CDR3 nucleotides: TGTGCCAGTATGACAGGGGGTTTGGGTTCACCCCTCCACTTT.

The genes are TRBV10-3 and TRBJ1-1; 8 bases fit TRBD1. V lost 2 bases, J lost 5 bases, and 10 bases stayed unmatched. Germline V gives CDR1 ENHRY, CDR2 SYGVKD. This CDR3 contains 16 residues. This CDR3 is CAISERTGREGTEAFF. CDR3 DNA: TGTGCCATCAGTGAGAGGACAGGGAGGGAGGGGACTGAAGCTTTCTTT.